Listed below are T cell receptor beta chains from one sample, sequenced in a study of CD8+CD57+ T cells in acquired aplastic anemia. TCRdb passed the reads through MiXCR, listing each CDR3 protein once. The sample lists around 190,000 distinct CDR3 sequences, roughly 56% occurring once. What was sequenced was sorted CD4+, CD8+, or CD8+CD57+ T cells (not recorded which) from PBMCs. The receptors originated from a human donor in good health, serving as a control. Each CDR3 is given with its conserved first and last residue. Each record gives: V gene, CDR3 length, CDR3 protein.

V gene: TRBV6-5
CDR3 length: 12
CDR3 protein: CASTSRSGELFF

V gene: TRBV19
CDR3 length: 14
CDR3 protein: CASSIAGDYTEAFF

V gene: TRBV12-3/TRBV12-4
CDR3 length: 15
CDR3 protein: CASSLWPRVPYEQYF

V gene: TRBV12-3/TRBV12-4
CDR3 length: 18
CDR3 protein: CASSTRGQGKRGNSPLHF

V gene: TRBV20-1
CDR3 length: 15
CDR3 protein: CSARLGGTSTDTQYF

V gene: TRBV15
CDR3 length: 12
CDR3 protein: CATSRQGYEQYF

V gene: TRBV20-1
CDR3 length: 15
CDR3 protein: CSARAYPGAWETQYF

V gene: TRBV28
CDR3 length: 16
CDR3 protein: CASSSTGQILYNEQFF

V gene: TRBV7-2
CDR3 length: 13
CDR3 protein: CASSPQTATEAFF

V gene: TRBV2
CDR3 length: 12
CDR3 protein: CASSEAAYEQYF

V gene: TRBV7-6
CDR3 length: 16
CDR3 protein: CASSIHRDRGSYEQYF

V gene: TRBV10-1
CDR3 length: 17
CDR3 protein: CASTAPASSGPYNEQFF

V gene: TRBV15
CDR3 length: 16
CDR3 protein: CATSRGSGADRNTIYF

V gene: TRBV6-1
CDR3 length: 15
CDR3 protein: CASSEAWTDGYEQYF

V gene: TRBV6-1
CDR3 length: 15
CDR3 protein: CASSPGHSGSDTQYF

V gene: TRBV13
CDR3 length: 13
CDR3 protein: CASSLGQGEAQYF

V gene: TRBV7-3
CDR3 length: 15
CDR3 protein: CASSFEGAYNSPLHF

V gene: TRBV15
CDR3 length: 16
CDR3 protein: CATSRGPLGTSCEQYF

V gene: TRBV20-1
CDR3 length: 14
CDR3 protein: CSAETGTGVSPLHF

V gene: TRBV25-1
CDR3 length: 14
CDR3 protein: CASAGQSSGNTIYF

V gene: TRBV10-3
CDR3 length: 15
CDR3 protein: CAIRGTSGGTYEQYF

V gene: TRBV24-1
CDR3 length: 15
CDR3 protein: CATSDPWTSPYGYTF

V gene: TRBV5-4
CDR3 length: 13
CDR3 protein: CASSPASKNGYTF

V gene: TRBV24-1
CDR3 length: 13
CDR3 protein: CATTGDRDTEAFF

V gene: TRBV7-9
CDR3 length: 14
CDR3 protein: CASSLGLINSPLHF

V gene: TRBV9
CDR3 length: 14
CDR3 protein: CASSVELEFGEQFF

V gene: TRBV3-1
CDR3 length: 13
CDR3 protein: CASSQSGYNEQFF

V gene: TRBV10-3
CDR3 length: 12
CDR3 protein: CASSLGDYGHTF

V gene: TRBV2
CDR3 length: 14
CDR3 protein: CASSAQGVESGYTF

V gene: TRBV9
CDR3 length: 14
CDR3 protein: CASSVVAGTNEQFF

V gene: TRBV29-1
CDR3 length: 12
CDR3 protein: CSVVELGETQYF

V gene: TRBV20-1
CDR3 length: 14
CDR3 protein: CSASGRQGAYEQYF

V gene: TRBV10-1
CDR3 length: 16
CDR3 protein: CASSGEVAEGVRELFF

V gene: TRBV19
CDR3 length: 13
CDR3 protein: CAAKGVTNEKLFF

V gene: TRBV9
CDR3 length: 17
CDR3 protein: CASSVVTSGTKAFEAFF

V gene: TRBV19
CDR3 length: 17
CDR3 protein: CASSPDREGATNEKLFF

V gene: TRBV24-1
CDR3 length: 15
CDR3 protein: CATRQKTGVGNTIYF

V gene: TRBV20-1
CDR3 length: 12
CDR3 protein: CSAAPHSYEQYF

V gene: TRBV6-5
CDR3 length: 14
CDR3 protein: CASSYSMGYTEAFF

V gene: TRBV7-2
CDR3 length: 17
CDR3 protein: CASSLGNRRQGAYEQYF

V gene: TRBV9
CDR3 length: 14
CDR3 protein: CASSDRAGANVLTF

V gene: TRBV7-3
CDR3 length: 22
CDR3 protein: CASSPDTLNRDRGGYSNQPQHF

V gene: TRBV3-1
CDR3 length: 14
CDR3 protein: CASSQDRGGTEAFF

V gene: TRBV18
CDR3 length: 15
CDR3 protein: CASSPTAGDRVIYTF

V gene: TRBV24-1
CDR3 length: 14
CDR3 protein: CATSDPGGNQPQHF

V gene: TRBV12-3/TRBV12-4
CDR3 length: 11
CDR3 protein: CAITGDSGNTF

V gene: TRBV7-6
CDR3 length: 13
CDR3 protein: CASSRLAGNGYTF

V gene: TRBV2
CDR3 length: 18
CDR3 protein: CASWSRGAGGVITDTQYF

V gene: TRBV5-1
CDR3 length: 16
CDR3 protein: CASSLSGIQVNTEAFF

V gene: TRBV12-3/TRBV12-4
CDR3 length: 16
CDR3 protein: CASSISGGDMNTEASF

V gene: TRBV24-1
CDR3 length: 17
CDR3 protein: CATPRPGAYDSNQPQHF

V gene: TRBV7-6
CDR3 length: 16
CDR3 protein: CASSPGVGQARPPLHF

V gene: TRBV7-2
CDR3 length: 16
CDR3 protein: CASSSTSGGADNEQFF

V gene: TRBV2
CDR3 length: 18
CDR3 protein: CASTRGGLSGGFGSEQYF

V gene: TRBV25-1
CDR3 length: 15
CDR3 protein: CASRFWQGGNQPQHF

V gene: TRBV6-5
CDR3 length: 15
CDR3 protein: CASSYSRGSGNTIYF

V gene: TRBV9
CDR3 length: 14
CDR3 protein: CASSVDSRNEKLFF

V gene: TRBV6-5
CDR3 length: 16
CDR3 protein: CASSYGDPGLNYEQYF

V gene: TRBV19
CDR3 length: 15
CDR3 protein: CAIGSDRVRTDTQYF

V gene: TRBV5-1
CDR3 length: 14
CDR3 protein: CASSLEAGGGELFF